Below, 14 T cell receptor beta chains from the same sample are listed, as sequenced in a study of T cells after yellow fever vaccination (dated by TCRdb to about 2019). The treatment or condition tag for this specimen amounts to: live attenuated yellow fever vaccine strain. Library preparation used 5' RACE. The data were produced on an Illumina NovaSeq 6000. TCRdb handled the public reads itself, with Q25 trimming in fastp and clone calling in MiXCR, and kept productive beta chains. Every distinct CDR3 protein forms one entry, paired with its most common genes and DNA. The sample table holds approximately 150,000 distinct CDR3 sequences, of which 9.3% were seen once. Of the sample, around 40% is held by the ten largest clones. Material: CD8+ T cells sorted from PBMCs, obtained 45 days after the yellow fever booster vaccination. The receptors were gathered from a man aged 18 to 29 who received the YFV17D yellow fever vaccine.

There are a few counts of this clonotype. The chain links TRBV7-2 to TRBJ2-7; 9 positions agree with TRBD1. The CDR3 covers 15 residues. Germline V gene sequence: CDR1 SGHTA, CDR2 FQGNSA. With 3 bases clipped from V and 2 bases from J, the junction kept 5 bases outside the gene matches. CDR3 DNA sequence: TGTGCCAGCAGCTTTGGACAGGGGAATACCTACGAGCAGTACGTC. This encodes CASSFGQGNTYEQYV.

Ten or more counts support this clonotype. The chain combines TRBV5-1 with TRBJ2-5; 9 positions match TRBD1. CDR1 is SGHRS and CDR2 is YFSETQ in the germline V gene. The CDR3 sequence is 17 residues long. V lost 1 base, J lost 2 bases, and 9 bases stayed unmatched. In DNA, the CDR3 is TGCGCCAGCAGCTTGTTACTCCCCGGGACAGGGCAAGAGACCCAGTACTTC. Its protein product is CASSLLLPGTGQETQYF.

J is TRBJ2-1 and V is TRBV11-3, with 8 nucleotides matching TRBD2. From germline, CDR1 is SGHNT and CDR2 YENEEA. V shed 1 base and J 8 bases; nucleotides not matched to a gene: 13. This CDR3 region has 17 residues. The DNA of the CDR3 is TGTGCCAGCAGCTTAGGTCTCGCGGGGGGCTATTCGGATGAGCAGTTCTTC. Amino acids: CASSLGLAGGYSDEQFF.

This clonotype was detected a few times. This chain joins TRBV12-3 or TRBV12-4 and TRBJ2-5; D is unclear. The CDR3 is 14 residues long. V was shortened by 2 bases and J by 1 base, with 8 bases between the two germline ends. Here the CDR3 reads CASSLMGIQETQYF. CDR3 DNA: TGTGCCAGCAGTTTAATGGGCATCCAAGAGACCCAGTACTTC.

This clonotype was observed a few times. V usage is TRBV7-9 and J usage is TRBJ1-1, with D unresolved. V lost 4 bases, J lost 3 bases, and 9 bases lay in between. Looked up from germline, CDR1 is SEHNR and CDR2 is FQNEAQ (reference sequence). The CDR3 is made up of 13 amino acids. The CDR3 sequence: CASSSRMDTEAFF. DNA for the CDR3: TGTGCCAGCAGCTCAAGGATGGACACTGAAGCTTTCTTT.

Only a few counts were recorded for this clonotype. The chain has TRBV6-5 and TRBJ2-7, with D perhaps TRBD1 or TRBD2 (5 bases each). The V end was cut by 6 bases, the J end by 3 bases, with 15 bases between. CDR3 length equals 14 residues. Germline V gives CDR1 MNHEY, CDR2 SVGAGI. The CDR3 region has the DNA TGTGCCAGCAGCCTGCGGGCAGGGCGCTACGAGCAGTACGTC. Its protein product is CASSLRAGRYEQYV.

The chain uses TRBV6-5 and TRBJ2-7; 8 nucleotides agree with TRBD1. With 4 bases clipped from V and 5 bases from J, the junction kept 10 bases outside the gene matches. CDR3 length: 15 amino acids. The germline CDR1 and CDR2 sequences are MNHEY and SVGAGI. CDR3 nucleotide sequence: TGTGCCAGCAGTTCCCCCAGACAGGGGAGAAACGAGCAGTACTTC. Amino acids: CASSSPRQGRNEQYF.

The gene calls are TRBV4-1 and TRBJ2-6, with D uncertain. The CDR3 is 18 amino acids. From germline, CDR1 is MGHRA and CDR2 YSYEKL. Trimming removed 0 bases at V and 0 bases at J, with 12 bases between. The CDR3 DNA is TGCGCCAGCAGCCAAGAAACGGATGGTTACTCTGGGGCCAACGTCCTGACTTTC. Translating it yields CASSQETDGYSGANVLTF.

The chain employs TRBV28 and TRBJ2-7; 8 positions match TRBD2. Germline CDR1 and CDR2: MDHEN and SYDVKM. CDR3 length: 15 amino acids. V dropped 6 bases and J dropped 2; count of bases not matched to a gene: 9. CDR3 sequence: CASRLPAGGTYEQYV. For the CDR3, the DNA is TGTGCCAGCAGGCTCCCCGCGGGGGGAACCTACGAGCAGTACGTC.

The CDR3 DNA follows: TGCGCCAGCACCTCAGGGATCAACACTGAAGCTTTCTTT. Translation: CASTSGINTEAFF. The rearrangement links TRBV4-1 to TRBJ1-1; the D gene is possibly TRBD1 (5 bases). Trimming took off 7 bases at V and 2 bases at J, with 11 bases between the two ends. Looked up from germline, CDR1 is MGHRA and CDR2 is YSYEKL. This CDR3 contains 13 residues.

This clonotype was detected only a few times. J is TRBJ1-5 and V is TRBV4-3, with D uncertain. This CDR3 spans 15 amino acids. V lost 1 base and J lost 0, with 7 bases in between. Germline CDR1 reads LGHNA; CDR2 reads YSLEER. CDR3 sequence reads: CASSQGVGSNQPQHF. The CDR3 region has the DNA TGCGCCAGCAGCCAAGGGGTGGGTAGCAATCAGCCCCAGCATTTT.

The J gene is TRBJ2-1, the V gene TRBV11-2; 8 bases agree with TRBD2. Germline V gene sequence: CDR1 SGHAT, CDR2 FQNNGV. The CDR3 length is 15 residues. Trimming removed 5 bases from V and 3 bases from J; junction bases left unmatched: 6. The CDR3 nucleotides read TGTGCCAGCAGCACTCGTAGCGGGGTCTACAATGAGCAGTTCTTC. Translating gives CASSTRSGVYNEQFF.

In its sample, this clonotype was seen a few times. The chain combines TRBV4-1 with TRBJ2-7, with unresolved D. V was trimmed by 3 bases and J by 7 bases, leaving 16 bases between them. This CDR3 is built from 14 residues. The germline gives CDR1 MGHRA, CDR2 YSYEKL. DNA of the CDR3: TGCGCCAGCAGCCAGACGGGCAATCCCACGGAGCAGTACTTC. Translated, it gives CASSQTGNPTEQYF.

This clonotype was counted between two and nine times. DNA of the CDR3: TGTGCCAGCAGCGGATCCCTCTCTGGGGCCAACGTCCTGACTTTC. As protein: CASSGSLSGANVLTF. This chain uses TRBV7-9 with TRBJ2-6; D unclear. This CDR3 spans 15 amino acids. The germline V and J ends were trimmed by 5 bases and 0 bases, with 8 bases remaining between them. Germline V lookup: CDR1 SEHNR, CDR2 FQNEAQ (reference sequence).